This T cell receptor beta chain emerged from a study of blood T cell repertoires in COVID-19. Study at large: Collection of acute and convalescent COVID-19 samples took place in the United States, Italy and Spain. Sources were T cells, B-cell-depleted T cells, or PBMCs; the material itself was cDNA or gDNA.

Study processing details: Amplification of reference gene primers was used by the study to estimate nucleated cell counts. Some clones are missing from TCRdb's copy, which holds only in-frame ones; the method was immunoSEQ multiplex PCR. Clone size and the V and J calls come from that table; the DNA yielded D and trimming. The data contain some 85,000 clones, around 80% of them seen just once; the ten biggest clones take up around 19%. This CDR3 has 15 amino acids. With 2 bases clipped from V and 7 bases from J, the junction kept 8 bases outside the gene matches. Per germline, CDR1 MNHNS and CDR2 SASEGT.

The receptor was isolated from an elderly woman with active or convalescent COVID-19. Input material: peripheral blood. The rearrangement joins TRBV6-1 to TRBJ2-7, with TRBD1 identical over 10 bases. The CDR3 DNA is TGTGCCAGCAGTGAAACAAGACAGGGGGCGAAGGAGCAGTACTTC. It is translated as CASSETRQGAKEQYF.